This entry features one T cell receptor (beta chain) sequence. This entry comes from a study of blood T cell repertoires in COVID-19. Study information: Sites across the United States, Italy and Spain contributed samples from acute and convalescent COVID-19.

Under the authors' procedure: Estimated nucleated cell counts came from reference gene primer amplification. Some clones are missing from TCRdb's copy, which holds only in-frame ones; the method was immunoSEQ multiplex PCR. V and J calls and clone size come straight from that table; D and trimming were deduced from the DNA. The sample contains roughly 200,000 clones, approximately 78% of which appear only once. The V gene end was trimmed by 2 bases and the J gene end by 1 base; junction bases not matched to a gene: 4. This CDR3 spans 16 amino acids. CDR1 is SGHTA and CDR2 is FQGNSA in the germline V gene.

The V and J genes are TRBV7-2 and TRBJ1-5; 8 bases are a match to TRBD1. This TCR derives from a woman of 80 years or more with active or convalescent COVID-19. Input material: peripheral blood. The CDR3 is CASSLTGGMSNQPQHF. The CDR3 nucleotides are TGTGCCAGCAGCTTAACAGGGGGTATGAGCAATCAGCCCCAGCATTTT.